This T cell receptor (beta chain) originates from a study of blood T cell repertoires in COVID-19. Study details: There were acute and convalescent COVID-19 samples, and they came from the United States, Italy and Spain. Sample material is recorded as cDNA or gDNA derived from T cells, B-cell-depleted T cells, or PBMCs.

Authors' data handling: Nucleated cell counts were estimated from reference gene primer amplification. Some clones are missing from TCRdb's copy, which holds only in-frame ones; the method was immunoSEQ multiplex PCR. That table furnishes V, J and clone size, whereas the DNA furnished D and trimming. The data show approximately 170,000 clones, over 75% seen once. The CDR3 is made up of 14 amino acids. Trimming cost V 2 bases and J 3 bases, with 12 bases left between them. Germline values: CDR1 SGHKS, CDR2 YYEKEE (reference sequence). The chain has TRBV5-5 and TRBJ2-7, with D possibly being TRBD2 (6 bases). This receptor was taken from a man in his fifties or sixties who had recovered from COVID-19. Sequencing used peripheral blood. CDR3: CASSLGPGSYEQYF. As DNA, the CDR3 is TGTGCCAGCAGCTTAGGCCCCGGGAGCTACGAGCAGTACTTC.